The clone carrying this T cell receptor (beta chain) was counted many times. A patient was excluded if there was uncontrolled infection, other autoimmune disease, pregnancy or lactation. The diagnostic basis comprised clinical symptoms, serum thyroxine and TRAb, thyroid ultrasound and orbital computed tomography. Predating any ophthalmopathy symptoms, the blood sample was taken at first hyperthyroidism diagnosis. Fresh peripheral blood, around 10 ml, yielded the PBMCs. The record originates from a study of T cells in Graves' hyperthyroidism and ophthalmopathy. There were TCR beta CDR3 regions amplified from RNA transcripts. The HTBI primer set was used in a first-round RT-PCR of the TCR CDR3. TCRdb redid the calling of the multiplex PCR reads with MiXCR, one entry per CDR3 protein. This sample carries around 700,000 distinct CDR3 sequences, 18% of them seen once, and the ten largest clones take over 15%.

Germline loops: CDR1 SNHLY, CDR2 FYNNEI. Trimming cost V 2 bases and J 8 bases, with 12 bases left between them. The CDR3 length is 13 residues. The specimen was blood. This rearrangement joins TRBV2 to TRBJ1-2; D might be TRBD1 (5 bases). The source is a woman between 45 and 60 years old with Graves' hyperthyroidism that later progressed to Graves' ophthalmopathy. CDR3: CASSEPGPGGYTF. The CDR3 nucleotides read TGTGCCAGCAGTGAACCAGGGCCAGGGGGCTACACCTTC.